This T cell receptor (beta chain) is drawn from a study of T cell clonotyping in hematopoietic cell transplantation. Overall study results and limits: Cells were unsorted, so CD4 and CD8 contributions were not separated. Few recipient clonotypes overlapped donors; over 95% were de novo at given depth.

The method was immunoSEQ multiplex PCR; TCRdb's version includes in-frame clones alone and lacks a portion of them. There are about 12,000 clones in the sample; about nine tenths occur only once, and approximately 7.8% lies in the top ten. Blood collection times were about day -28 and days 30, 100, 180 posttransplant. The CDR3 is 15 residues long. Losses at the gene ends were 3 bases for V and 1 base for J; bases not matched to a gene: 6. The germline V gene has CDR1 SGHRS and CDR2 YFSETQ. Turning to this clone: Its antigen is not identified.

The specimen comprised PBMCs, sampled 100 days after allogeneic stem cell transplant. This TCR came from a female patient in her fifties or sixties who had an allogeneic stem cell transplant from an unrelated donor, so the T cells may come from the graft donor. Some clones in this sample may be carry-over from other donors' samples. The chain carries TRBV5-1 and TRBJ2-5; 7 bases fit TRBD2. Written as DNA, the CDR3 is TGCGCCAGCAGCTCTAGCGGCAGCCCCCAAGAGACCCAGTACTTC. Residues: CASSSSGSPQETQYF.